This paragraph covers one TCR beta chain sequence. Its antigen is unidentified. The data were taken from a study of cytomegalovirus exposure and HLA in healthy donors. Trimming at V came to 2 bases and at J to 0 bases, leaving 5 bases not matched to a gene. Looked up from germline, CDR1 is MNHNY and CDR2 is SVGAGI (reference sequence). CDR3 length equals 16 residues. Study-level points and caveats: Some V segments, including TRBV6-2 and TRBV6-3, were excluded as indistinguishable.

The PCR ran on 60 Vbeta and 13 Jbeta primers. Profiling relied on immunoSEQ multiplex PCR, and the TCRdb table lists in-frame clones only, not all of them. Its clone listing holds 80,000 to 100,000 clones. V usage is TRBV6-6 and J usage is TRBJ2-7, with 9 bases aligning to TRBD1. Sequences were obtained from PBMCs. The receptor was isolated from a woman in her 30s in good health and CMV-seronegative. For the CDR3, the DNA is TGTGCCAGCAGTTACGGGGACAGGGCACCCTCCTACGAGCAGTACTTC. Protein sequence: CASSYGDRAPSYEQYF.